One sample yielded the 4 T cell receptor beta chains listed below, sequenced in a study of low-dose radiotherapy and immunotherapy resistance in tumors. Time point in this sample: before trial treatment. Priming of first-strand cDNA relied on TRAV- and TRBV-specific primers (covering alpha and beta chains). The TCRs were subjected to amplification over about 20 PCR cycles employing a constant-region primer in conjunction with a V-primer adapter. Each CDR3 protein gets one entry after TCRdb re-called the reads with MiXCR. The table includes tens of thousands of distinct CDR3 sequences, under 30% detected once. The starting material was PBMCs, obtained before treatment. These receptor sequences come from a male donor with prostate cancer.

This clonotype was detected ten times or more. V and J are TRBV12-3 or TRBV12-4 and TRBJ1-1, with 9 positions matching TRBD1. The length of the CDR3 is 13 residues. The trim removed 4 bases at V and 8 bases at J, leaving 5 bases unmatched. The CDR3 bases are TGTGCCAGCAGTTCGGGACAGGGCTCAGAAGCTTTCTTT. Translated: CASSSGQGSEAFF.

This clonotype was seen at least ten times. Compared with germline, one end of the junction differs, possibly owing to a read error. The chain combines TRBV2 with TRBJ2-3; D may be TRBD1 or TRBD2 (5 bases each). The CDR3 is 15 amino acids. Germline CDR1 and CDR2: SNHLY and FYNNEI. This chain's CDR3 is CASRGLPGATNTQYF. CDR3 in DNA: TGTGCCAGCAGAGGCCTCCCCGGGGCCACAAATACGCAGTATTTT.

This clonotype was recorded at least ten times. The CDR3 sequence is CASSSGGGNPQYEQYF. The DNA for the CDR3 is TGTGCCAGCAGTTCAGGGGGCGGCAACCCACAATACGAGCAGTACTTC. The rearrangement links TRBV27 to TRBJ2-7, with 8 bases that match TRBD1. CDR3 size: 16 residues. From germline, CDR1 is MNHEY and CDR2 SMNVEV (reference sequence). Trimming cost V 4 bases and J 4 bases; bases outside gene matches: 12.

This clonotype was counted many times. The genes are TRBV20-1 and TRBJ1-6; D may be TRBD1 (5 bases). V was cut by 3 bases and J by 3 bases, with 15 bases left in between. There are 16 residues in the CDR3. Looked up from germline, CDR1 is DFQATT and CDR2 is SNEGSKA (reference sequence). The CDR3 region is CSARGGTQVYNSPLHF. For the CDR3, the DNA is TGCAGTGCTAGGGGCGGGACGCAGGTCTATAATTCACCCCTCCACTTT.